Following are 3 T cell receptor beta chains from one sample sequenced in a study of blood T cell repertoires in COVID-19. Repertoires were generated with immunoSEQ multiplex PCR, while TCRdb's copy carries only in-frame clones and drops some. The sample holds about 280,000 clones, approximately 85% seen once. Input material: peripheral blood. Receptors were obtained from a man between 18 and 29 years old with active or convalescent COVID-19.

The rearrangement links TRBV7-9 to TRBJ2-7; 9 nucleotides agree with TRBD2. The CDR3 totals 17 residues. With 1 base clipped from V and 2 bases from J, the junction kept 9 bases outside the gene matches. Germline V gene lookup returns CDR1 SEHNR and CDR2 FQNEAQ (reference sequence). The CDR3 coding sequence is TGTGCCAGCAGCTTAGGATTGCTAGCGGGGCAACCCTACGAGCAGTACTTC. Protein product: CASSLGLLAGQPYEQYF.

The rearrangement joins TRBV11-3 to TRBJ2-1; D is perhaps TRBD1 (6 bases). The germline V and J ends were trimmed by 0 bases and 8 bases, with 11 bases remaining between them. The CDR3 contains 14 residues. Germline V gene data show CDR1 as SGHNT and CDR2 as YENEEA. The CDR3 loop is CASSLDATGDEQFF. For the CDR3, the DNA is TGTGCCAGCAGCTTAGATGCGACAGGCGATGAGCAGTTCTTC.

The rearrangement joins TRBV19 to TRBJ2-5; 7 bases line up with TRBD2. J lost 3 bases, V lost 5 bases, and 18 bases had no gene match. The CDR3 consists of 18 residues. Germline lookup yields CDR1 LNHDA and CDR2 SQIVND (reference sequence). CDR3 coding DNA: TGTGCCAGTAGTCGCTTTTGGGGGGGGATATCAAAAGAAGAGACCCAGTACTTC. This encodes CASSRFWGGISKEETQYF. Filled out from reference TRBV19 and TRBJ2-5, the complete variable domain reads DGGITQSPKYLFRKEGQNVTLSCEQNLNHDAMYWYRQDPGQGLRLIYYSQIVNDFQKGDIAEGYSVSREKKESFPLTVTSAQKNPTAFYLCASSRFWGGISKEETQYFGPGTRLLVL.